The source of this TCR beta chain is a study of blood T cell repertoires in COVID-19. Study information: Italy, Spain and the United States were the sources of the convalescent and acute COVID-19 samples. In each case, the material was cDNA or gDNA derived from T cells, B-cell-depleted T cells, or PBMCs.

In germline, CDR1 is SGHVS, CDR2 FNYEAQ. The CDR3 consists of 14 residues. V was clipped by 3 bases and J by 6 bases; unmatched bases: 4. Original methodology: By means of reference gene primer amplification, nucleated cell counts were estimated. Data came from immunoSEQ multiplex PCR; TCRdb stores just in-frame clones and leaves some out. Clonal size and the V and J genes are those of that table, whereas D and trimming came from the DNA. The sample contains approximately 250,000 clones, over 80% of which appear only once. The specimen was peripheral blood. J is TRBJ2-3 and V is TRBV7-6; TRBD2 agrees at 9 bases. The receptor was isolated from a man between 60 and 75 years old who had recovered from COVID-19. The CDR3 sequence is CASSFAGGHDTQYF. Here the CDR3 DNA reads TGTGCCAGCAGCTTTGCGGGGGGGCACGATACGCAGTATTTT.